The 27 T cell receptor beta chains below were found in one sample sequenced in a study of OX40 agonist ivuxolimab in advanced cancers. TCRdb's table, derived via immunoSEQ multiplex PCR, lists solely in-frame clones and lacks some. The profile shows roughly 29,000 clones, nearly 95% of them singletons. The input for sequencing was CD4+ or CD8+ T cells sorted from blood, taken in a trial of the OX40 agonist ivuxolimab. All receptors come from an adult with an advanced solid tumor such as melanoma, head and neck, liver or kidney cancer.

For this clone: The same CDR3 arises from other DNA sequences in this sample as well. The CDR3 DNA reads as TGTGCCAGCAGCCCTAGCTACGAGCAGTACTTC. Translation gives CASSPSYEQYF. The chain is built from TRBV7-2 and TRBJ2-7; D is unclear. V lost 5 bases and J lost 3, with 5 bases in between. Germline V gene lookup returns CDR1 SGHTA and CDR2 FQGNSA. The CDR3 has 11 amino acids.

This clone appeared once. This rearrangement joins TRBV5-4 to TRBJ1-4; D not certain. Germline CDR1 and CDR2: SGHNT and YYREEE (reference sequence). Trimming pared 2 bases from V and 0 bases from J, leaving 8 bases between. The CDR3 covers 15 residues. The CDR3 sequence is CASSFKGSTNEKLFF. In DNA form, the CDR3 reads TGTGCCAGCAGCTTTAAGGGATCAACTAATGAAAAACTGTTTTTT.

The chain uses TRBV6-5 and TRBJ2-5; 10 positions match TRBD2. Trimming removed 8 bases from V and 4 bases from J; junction bases left unmatched: 4. In germline, CDR1 is MNHEY, CDR2 SVGAGI. The CDR3 has 13 residues. This chain's CDR3 is CASRAGGLETQYF. CDR3 nucleotides: TGTGCCAGCCGAGCGGGGGGGCTAGAGACCCAGTACTTC.

This sequence joins TRBV6-5 and TRBJ2-7; 7 bases map to TRBD1. J was trimmed by 3 bases and V by 7 bases; bases with no gene match: 6. Germline V CDR1 and CDR2: MNHEY, SVGAGI. The CDR3 has 13 amino acids. The CDR3 DNA reads TGTGCCAGCACCTCGACAGGGCTCTACGAGCAGTACTTC. Its protein is CASTSTGLYEQYF.

The chain combines TRBV27 with TRBJ2-7; D unclear. The CDR3 is 13 residues long. The germline CDR1 and CDR2 sequences are MNHEY and SMNVEV (reference sequence). V dropped 6 bases and J dropped 6 bases, with 15 bases sitting between them. This chain's CDR3 is CASSSPWWGEQYF. The DNA for the CDR3 is TGTGCCAGCAGCTCCCCTTGGTGGGGCGAGCAGTACTTC.

V and J are TRBV9 and TRBJ2-7; no clear D. The CDR3 has 15 residues. Trimming stripped 4 bases from V and 3 bases from J, with 17 bases between. From germline, CDR1 is SGDLS and CDR2 YYNGEE. The CDR3 protein is CASSPHYNSFYEQYF. CDR3 nucleotide sequence: TGTGCCAGCAGCCCCCATTATAACTCTTTCTACGAGCAGTACTTC.

The V gene is TRBV27, the J gene TRBJ2-7; 9 positions agree with TRBD2. The CDR3 has 17 residues. V dropped 2 bases and J dropped 0; count of bases not matched to a gene: 8. Germline lookup yields CDR1 MNHEY and CDR2 SMNVEV (reference sequence). As DNA, the CDR3 is TGTGCCAGCAGTTTACGCCGACTAGCGGACATCTCCTACGAGCAGTACTTC. Amino acids: CASSLRRLADISYEQYF.

V usage is TRBV5-8 and J usage is TRBJ2-7; 10 positions match TRBD1. Germline V gene lookup returns CDR1 SGHTS and CDR2 YDEGEE. This CDR3 has 14 amino acids. Trimming removed 3 bases from V and 5 bases from J; junction bases left unmatched: 5. The CDR3 coding sequence is TGTGCCAGCAGCTCGACAGGGGGCAGGGACGAGCAGTACTTC. The encoded protein is CASSSTGGRDEQYF.

This rearrangement joins TRBV5-4 to TRBJ2-7, with D unclear. Deletions cut 0 bases from V and 9 bases from J, with 13 bases between. Germline-derived CDR1 and CDR2 are SGHNT and YYREEE (reference sequence). This CDR3 is 13 amino acids long. CDR3 loop: CASSLESSIRQYF. CDR3 bases: TGTGCCAGCAGCTTGGAGTCAAGTATTAGGCAGTACTTC.

The chain recombines TRBV18 with TRBJ2-3; possibly TRBD1 for D (5 bases). This CDR3 has 13 amino acids. Between the trimmed V and J ends, which lost 5 bases and 2 bases, there was a span of 8 bases. Germline CDR1 KGHSH, CDR2 LQKENI. CDR3 coding DNA: TGTGCCAGCTCATCCAGGGCCACAGATACGCAGTATTTT. This translates into CASSSRATDTQYF.

This rearrangement joins TRBV25-1 to TRBJ1-2; a weak D match, TRBD1 (5 bases). Trimming cost V 7 bases and J 4 bases, with 10 bases left between them. Germline CDR1 and CDR2: MGHDK and SYGVNS. The CDR3 extends over 12 amino acids. The DNA for the CDR3 is TGTGCCAGCACGGGACGCAGCTATGGCTACACCTTC. The encoded protein is CASTGRSYGYTF.

This clone came up a few times. CDR3 loop: CASSQSSLAGSETQYF. The CDR3 region has the DNA TGCGCCAGCAGTCAATCGAGCCTAGCGGGGTCGGAGACCCAGTACTTC. The chain carries TRBV23-1 and TRBJ2-5; 9 nucleotides line up with TRBD2. TRBV23-1 carries the ORF label, with uncertain function. CDR3 size: 16 residues. Losses at the gene ends were 0 bases for V and 5 bases for J; bases not matched to a gene: 7.

The chain uses TRBV6-1 and TRBJ2-1, with no clear D. The CDR3 spans 12 residues. The germline V gene encodes CDR1 MNHNS and CDR2 SASEGT. Trimming left V 3 bases short and J 7 bases short, with 7 bases between. The CDR3 DNA sequence: TGTGCCAGCAGTGACTGGGTAAATGAGCAGTTCTTC. Residues: CASSDWVNEQFF.

This chain joins TRBV19 and TRBJ2-1; weak D call: TRBD2 (5 bases). CDR1 and CDR2 from the germline V gene are LNHDA and SQIVND (reference sequence). The V and J ends lost 5 bases and 8 bases respectively, with 16 bases between them. The CDR3 covers 14 residues. The CDR3, as DNA: TGTGCCAGTAGTCCCAGGCAGCGGCACGATGAGCAGTTCTTC. This translates into CASSPRQRHDEQFF.

The CDR3 here is CASSVGRGEGLTTEAFF. The CDR3 region has the DNA TGTGCCAGCAGCGTAGGGCGGGGGGAAGGTCTGACCACTGAAGCTTTCTTT. The chain combines TRBV9 with TRBJ1-1, with a possible D match to TRBD1 (5 bases). The CDR3 consists of 17 residues. V lost 0 bases, J lost 4 bases, and 19 bases lay in between. CDR1 and CDR2 from the germline V gene are SGDLS and YYNGEE.

The chain combines TRBV6-1 with TRBJ2-1; 11 nucleotides agree with TRBD2. The CDR3 length is 15 residues. Germline lookup yields CDR1 MNHNS and CDR2 SASEGT. J was trimmed by 6 bases and V by 3 bases; bases with no gene match: 4. CDR3 bases: TGTGCCAGCAGTGAGTGGACTAGCGGGCTCAATGAGCAGTTCTTC. Translating it yields CASSEWTSGLNEQFF.

The chain links TRBV5-6 to TRBJ2-1; 10 bases are shared with TRBD1. V lost 1 base, J lost 5 bases, and 6 bases stayed unmatched. The length of the CDR3 is 16 residues. Looked up from germline, CDR1 is SGHDT and CDR2 is YYEEEE. The CDR3 reads CASSLPGQGIHNEQFF. CDR3 bases: TGTGCCAGCAGCTTGCCGGGACAGGGGATACACAATGAGCAGTTCTTC. The full variable domain, in which reference TRBV5-6 and TRBJ2-1 provide the parts outside the CDR3, is DAGVTQSPTHLIKTRGQQVTLRCSPKSGHDTVSWYQQALGQGPQFIFQYYEEEERQRGNFPDRFSGHQFPNYSSELNVNALLLGDSALYLCASSLPGQGIHNEQFFGPGTRLTVL.

V is TRBV5-8 and J is TRBJ1-1; D call uncertain. V shed 2 bases and J shed 5 bases, with 16 bases lying between them. The CDR3 contains 15 residues. Germline values: CDR1 SGHTS, CDR2 YDEGEE. In nucleotides, the CDR3 is TGTGCCAGCAGCTTCCGAGCGGCTTTAGGGACTGAAGCTTTCTTT. Translated, it gives CASSFRAALGTEAFF. Looking up the rest from reference TRBV5-8 and TRBJ1-1 gives the full variable domain: EAGVTQSPTHLIKTRGQQATLRCSPISGHTSVYWYQQALGLGLQFLLWYDEGEERNRGNFPPRFSGRQFPNYSSELNVNALELEDSALYLCASSFRAALGTEAFFGQGTRLTVV.

This chain joins TRBV6-5 and TRBJ1-4; TRBD1 matches at 7 bases. Per the germline V gene, CDR1 is MNHEY and CDR2 is SVGAGI. J lost 7 bases, V lost 3 bases, and 5 bases had no gene match. The CDR3 contains 14 residues. The DNA for the CDR3 is TGTGCCAGCAGTTATGCGGCAGGGGGTGAAAAACTGTTTTTT. Its translation is CASSYAAGGEKLFF.

V is TRBV4-1 and J is TRBJ1-2; 7 bases align to TRBD1. CDR1 is MGHRA, CDR2 YSYEKL, per germline. This CDR3 contains 17 residues. The junction had 11 bases not matched to a gene; V was cut back by 0 bases and J by 4 bases. The CDR3 DNA follows: TGCGCCAGCAGCCAAGAATTTGGGACAGAGAGCAGCTATGGCTACACCTTC. Translated: CASSQEFGTESSYGYTF.

The sample holds one count of this clone. J is TRBJ2-1 and V is TRBV27; 14 positions match TRBD2. Trimming removed 4 bases from V and 4 bases from J; junction bases left unmatched: 6. The germline gives CDR1 MNHEY, CDR2 SMNVEV (reference sequence). This CDR3 region has 17 residues. CDR3 coding DNA: TGTGCCAGCAGTTGGGGACTAGCGGGAGCGGGGTACAATGAGCAGTTCTTC. Amino acid sequence: CASSWGLAGAGYNEQFF.

The gene calls are TRBV4-1 and TRBJ2-1; 8 bases map to TRBD2. This CDR3 is 14 amino acids long. CDR1 and CDR2 (germline): MGHRA, YSYEKL. Trimming removed 11 bases from V and 9 bases from J; junction bases left unmatched: 15. CDR3 bases: TGCGCCGCCCAGGACATCGGGGGGGCCAGTGAGCAGTTCTTC. The encoded protein is CAAQDIGGASEQFF.

The chain employs TRBV2 and TRBJ1-4; the D is unclear. V shed 8 bases and J shed 3 bases, with 16 bases lying between them. Germline lookup yields CDR1 SNHLY and CDR2 FYNNEI. The CDR3 length is 15 residues. CDR3 bases: TGTGCCAGCGGATACAACATTGTGGCTAATGAAAAACTGTTTTTT. Translation: CASGYNIVANEKLFF. The full variable domain, completed using reference TRBV2 and TRBJ1-4, is EPEVTQTPSHQVTQMGQEVILRCVPISNHLYFYWYRQILGQKVEFLVSFYNNEISEKSEIFDDQFSVERPDGSNFTLKIRSTKLEDSAMYFCASGYNIVANEKLFFGSGTQLSVL.

This chain joins TRBV19 and TRBJ2-3; D is ambiguous. This CDR3 spans 15 amino acids. V was trimmed by 4 bases and J by 1 base, leaving 12 bases between them. The germline V gene has CDR1 LNHDA and CDR2 SQIVND (reference sequence). CDR3 sequence (DNA): TGTGCCAGTAGTAAGTCTAGTTGGGGCACAGATACGCAGTATTTT. This sequence encodes CASSKSSWGTDTQYF. Looking up the rest from reference TRBV19 and TRBJ2-3 gives the full variable domain: DGGITQSPKYLFRKEGQNVTLSCEQNLNHDAMYWYRQDPGQGLRLIYYSQIVNDFQKGDIAEGYSVSREKKESFPLTVTSAQKNPTAFYLCASSKSSWGTDTQYFGPGTRLTVL.

The chain combines TRBV19 with TRBJ2-7; D is perhaps TRBD1 or TRBD2 (5 bases each). The CDR3 totals 15 residues. Per germline, CDR1 LNHDA and CDR2 SQIVND (reference sequence). Between the trimmed V and J ends, which lost 5 bases and 3 bases, there was a span of 17 bases. CDR3 sequence: CASSVFTGTNYEQYF. Here the CDR3 DNA reads TGTGCCAGTAGTGTTTTTACCGGGACCAACTACGAGCAGTACTTC. Variable domain in full (rest from reference TRBV19 and TRBJ2-7): DGGITQSPKYLFRKEGQNVTLSCEQNLNHDAMYWYRQDPGQGLRLIYYSQIVNDFQKGDIAEGYSVSREKKESFPLTVTSAQKNPTAFYLCASSVFTGTNYEQYFGPGTRLTVT.

J is TRBJ1-1 and V is TRBV6-6; D unresolved. Germline CDR1 reads MNHNY; CDR2 reads SVGAGI (reference sequence). Trimming shortened V by 5 bases and J by 6 bases, and 13 bases separated the two germline ends. The CDR3 sequence is 13 residues long. CDR3 sequence reads: CASSKAGVSEAFF. The CDR3 bases are TGTGCCAGCAGTAAAGCAGGAGTCTCTGAAGCTTTCTTT.

This clone has only one observation. The genes are TRBV6-5 and TRBJ2-7, with 8 nucleotides matching TRBD1. The CDR3 consists of 15 residues. V gave up 7 bases and J gave up 6 bases; unmatched junction bases: 14. Germline V gives CDR1 MNHEY, CDR2 SVGAGI. CDR3 region: CASTLSVTGAVEQYF. CDR3 in DNA: TGTGCCAGCACCCTAAGCGTGACAGGGGCTGTCGAGCAGTACTTC.